At least ten counts were recorded for the clone carrying this T cell receptor beta chain. The data are from a study of T cells after yellow fever vaccination. Germline V CDR1 and CDR2: MGHDK, SYGVNS. V was trimmed by 5 bases and J by 5 bases, leaving 16 bases between them. The CDR3 has 15 amino acids. In making TCR cDNA, 5'RACE template switching added a universal primer site and UMIs to it. TCRdb ran MiXCR on the 5' RACE reads and lists one entry per CDR3 protein. The sample lists approximately 90,000 distinct CDR3 sequences, around 5.8% seen once, with just over 40% in the top ten. The J gene is TRBJ2-1, the V gene TRBV25-1; a weak D match, TRBD2 (6 bases). The sequence was collected from a man younger than 30 who received the YFV17D yellow fever vaccine. The specimen comprised CD8+ T cells sorted from PBMCs, sampled 10 days after the yellow fever booster vaccination. Here the CDR3 reads CASSSFGGENNEQFF. The CDR3 DNA follows: TGTGCCAGCAGTTCCTTTGGCGGGGAAAACAATGAGCAGTTCTTC.